This paragraph covers one T cell receptor (beta chain) sequence. Its antigen is not identified. The sample originates from a study of T-cell reconstitution after alpha-beta-depleted transplantation in children. Whole-study results and caveats: Newly generated T cells supplied most T-cell counts and diversity one year post-transplant. Diversity of TCRbeta at day 60 was high in some patients, arising from surviving recipient T cells and thymic progenitors. Several hundred expanded graft clones reportedly gave rise to the alpha-beta T cells present about two months after transplant.

The CDR3 length is 15 residues. Trimming pared 3 bases from V and 7 bases from J, leaving 17 bases between. Germline V CDR1 and CDR2: SGHTA, FQGTGA. Preparation of the TCRbeta library was carried out with unique molecular identifiers. From the PCR reads, TCRdb called clonotypes with MiXCR, one entry per CDR3 protein. The sample carries over 100,000 distinct CDR3 sequences, around 10% recorded once. The origin of this receptor is a boy aged 2 to 9 with acute lymphoblastic leukemia, due to receive a stem cell transplant. The chain recombines TRBV7-3 with TRBJ2-3; D perhaps matches TRBD1 (5 bases). The source was PBMCs, collected before TCRalphabeta/CD19-depleted stem cell transplant. This CDR3 is CASSFSSSRVNTQYF. The CDR3 nucleotides read TGTGCCAGCAGCTTTTCATCGAGCAGGGTGAATACGCAGTATTTT.